Sequencing of this T cell receptor (beta chain) was carried out in a study of a mutant IDH1 vaccine in newly diagnosed glioma. At the level of the study: The study started vaccination 4-6 weeks after radiotherapy alone, or with temozolomide cycles. Those enrolled had earlier been treated with radiotherapy, temozolomide, or both, mostly both.

Trimming cost V 8 bases and J 6 bases, with 11 bases left between them. This CDR3 contains 12 residues. Germline V CDR1 and CDR2: SEHNR, FQNEAQ (reference sequence). The data were produced by immunoSEQ multiplex PCR, yet TCRdb's version contains in-frame clones alone and is incomplete. The sample lists roughly 50,000 clones, under 85% occurring once. Time point defined: week 35, safety follow-up. A single vaccine dose contained 300 ug of mutant IDH1 20-mer peptide, and topical imiquimod was used with it. Patients in the study were vaccinated eight times, receiving shots in weeks 1, 3, 5, 7, 11, 15, 19 and 23. Study findings and constraints: Variations in leading peripheral T cell clonotypes appeared to have no connection with pseudoprogression.

About this clone: Antigen specificity is unknown.

This sample comprised PBMCs, obtained from a glioma patient whose treatment included an IDH1 peptide vaccine. The chain uses TRBV7-9 and TRBJ1-3; no clear D. This TCR came from a man in his forties with glioma. CDR3 sequence reads: CASGRVQNTIYF. DNA of the CDR3: TGTGCCAGCGGAAGGGTACAAAACACCATATATTTT.